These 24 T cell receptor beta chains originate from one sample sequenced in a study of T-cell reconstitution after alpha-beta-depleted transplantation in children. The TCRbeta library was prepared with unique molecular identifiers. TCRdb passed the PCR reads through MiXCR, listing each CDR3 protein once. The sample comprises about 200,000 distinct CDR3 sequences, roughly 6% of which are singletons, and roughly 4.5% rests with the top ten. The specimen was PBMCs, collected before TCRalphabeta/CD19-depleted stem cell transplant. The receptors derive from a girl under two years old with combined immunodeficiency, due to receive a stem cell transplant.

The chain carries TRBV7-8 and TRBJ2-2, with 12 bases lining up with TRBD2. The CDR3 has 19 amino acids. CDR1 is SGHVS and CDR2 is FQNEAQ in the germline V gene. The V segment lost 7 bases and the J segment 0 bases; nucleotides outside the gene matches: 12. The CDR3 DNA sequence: TGTGCCAGCACCCTCCGACTAGCGGGAGTTTTGGCGAACACCGGGGAGCTGTTTTTT. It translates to CASTLRLAGVLANTGELFF.

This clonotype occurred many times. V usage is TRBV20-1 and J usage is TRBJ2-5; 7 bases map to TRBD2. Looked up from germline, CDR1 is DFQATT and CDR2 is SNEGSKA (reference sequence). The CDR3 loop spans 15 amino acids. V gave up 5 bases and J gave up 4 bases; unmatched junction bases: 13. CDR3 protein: CSAGLGGRARETQYF. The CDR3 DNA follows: TGCAGTGCTGGCTTGGGAGGGAGGGCCCGAGAGACCCAGTACTTC.

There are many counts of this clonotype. The CDR3 is CAPQRKFF. The CDR3, as DNA: TGTGCTCCGCAAAGGAAGTTCTTC. The rearrangement joins TRBV12-5 to TRBJ2-1; D is unclear. The V end was cut by 11 bases, the J end by 14 bases, with 10 bases between. The germline CDR1 and CDR2 sequences are LGHNT and FRNRAP. This CDR3 comprises 8 residues.

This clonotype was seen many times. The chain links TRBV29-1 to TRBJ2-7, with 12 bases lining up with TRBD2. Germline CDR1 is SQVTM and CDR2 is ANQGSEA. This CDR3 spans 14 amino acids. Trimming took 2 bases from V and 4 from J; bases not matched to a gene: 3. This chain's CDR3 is CSVELAGGSYEQYF. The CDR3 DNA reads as TGCAGCGTTGAACTAGCGGGAGGGTCTTACGAGCAGTACTTC.

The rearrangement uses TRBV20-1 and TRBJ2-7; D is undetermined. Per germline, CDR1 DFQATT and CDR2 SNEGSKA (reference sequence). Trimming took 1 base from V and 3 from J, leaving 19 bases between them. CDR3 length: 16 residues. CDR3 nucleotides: TGCAGTGCTAGAGGTCTGTTGGCTACCGGTAACTACGAGCAGTACTTC. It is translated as CSARGLLATGNYEQYF.

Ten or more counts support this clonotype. CDR3 coding DNA: TGCGCCAGCAGCTTGTATGGGGGATTGAACACTGAAGCTTTCTTT. Translation: CASSLYGGLNTEAFF. The genes are TRBV5-1 and TRBJ1-1, with a tentative D call TRBD1 (5 bases). Germline CDR1 reads SGHRS; CDR2 reads YFSETQ. The CDR3 is 15 residues long. Trimming stripped 1 base from V and 0 bases from J, with 10 bases between.

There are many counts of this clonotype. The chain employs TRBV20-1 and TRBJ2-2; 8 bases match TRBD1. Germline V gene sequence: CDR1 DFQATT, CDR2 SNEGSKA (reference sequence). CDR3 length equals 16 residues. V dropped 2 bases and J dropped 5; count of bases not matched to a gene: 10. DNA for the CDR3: TGCAGTGCTAGATCCAACGGACAGGGTTTAACCGGGGAGCTGTTTTTT. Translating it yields CSARSNGQGLTGELFF.

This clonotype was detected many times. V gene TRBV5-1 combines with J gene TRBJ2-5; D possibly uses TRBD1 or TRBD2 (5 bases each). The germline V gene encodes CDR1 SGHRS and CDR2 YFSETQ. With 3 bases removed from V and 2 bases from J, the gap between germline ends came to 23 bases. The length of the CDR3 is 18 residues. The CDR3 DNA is TGCGCCAGCAGCTCCTTCCGGGGCACCGGAACCGTTCAAGAGACCCAGTACTTC. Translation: CASSSFRGTGTVQETQYF.

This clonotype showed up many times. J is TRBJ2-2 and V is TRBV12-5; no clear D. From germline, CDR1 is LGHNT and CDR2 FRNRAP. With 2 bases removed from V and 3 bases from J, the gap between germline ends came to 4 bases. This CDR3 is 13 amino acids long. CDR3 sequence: CASGLLYTGELFF. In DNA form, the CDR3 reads TGTGCTAGTGGTTTGTTGTACACCGGGGAGCTGTTTTTT.

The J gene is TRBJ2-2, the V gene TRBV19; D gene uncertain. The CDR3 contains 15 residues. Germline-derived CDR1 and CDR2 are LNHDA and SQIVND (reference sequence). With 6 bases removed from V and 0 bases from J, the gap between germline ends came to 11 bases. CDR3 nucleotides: TGTGCCAGTAGCGGACGCGCCGCGAACACCGGGGAGCTGTTTTTT. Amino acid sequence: CASSGRAANTGELFF.

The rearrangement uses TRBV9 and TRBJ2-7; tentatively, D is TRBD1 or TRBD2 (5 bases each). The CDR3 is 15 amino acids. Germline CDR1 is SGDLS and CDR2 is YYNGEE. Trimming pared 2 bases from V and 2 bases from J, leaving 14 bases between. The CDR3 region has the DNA TGTGCCAGCAGCGTTGGGACGGCTCCCACCTACGAGCAGTACTTC. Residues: CASSVGTAPTYEQYF.

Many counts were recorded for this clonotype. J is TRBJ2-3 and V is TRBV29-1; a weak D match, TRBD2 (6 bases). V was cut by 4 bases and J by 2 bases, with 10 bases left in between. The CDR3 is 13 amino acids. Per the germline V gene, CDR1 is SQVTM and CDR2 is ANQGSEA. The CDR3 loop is CSVGGDPTDTQYF. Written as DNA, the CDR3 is TGCAGCGTTGGGGGGGACCCCACAGATACGCAGTATTTT.

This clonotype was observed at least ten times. CDR3 residues: CSVEGWGLAEVGEQFF. The CDR3 DNA reads as TGCAGCGTTGAAGGGTGGGGGCTAGCGGAAGTCGGTGAGCAGTTCTTC. The chain links TRBV29-1 to TRBJ2-1; TRBD2 might be the D (7 bases). Trimming removed 1 base at V and 9 bases at J, with 22 bases between. There are 16 residues in the CDR3. Germline lookup yields CDR1 SQVTM and CDR2 ANQGSEA.

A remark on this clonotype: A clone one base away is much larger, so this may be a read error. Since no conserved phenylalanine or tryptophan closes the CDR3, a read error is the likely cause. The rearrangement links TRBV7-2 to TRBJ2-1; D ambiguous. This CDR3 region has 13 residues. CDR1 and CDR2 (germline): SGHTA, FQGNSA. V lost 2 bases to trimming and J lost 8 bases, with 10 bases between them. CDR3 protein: CASSLSGLDEQFY. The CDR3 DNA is TGTGCCAGCAGCTTAAGTGGTCTGGATGAGCAGTTCTAC.

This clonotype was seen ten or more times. CDR3 amino acids: CASSQARQQSHDSPLHF. The CDR3 nucleotides read TGCGCCAGCAGCCAAGCTCGGCAACAGAGCCATGACTCACCCCTCCACTTT. The V gene is TRBV4-1, the J gene TRBJ1-6; no clear D gene. V lost 1 base and J 10 bases, leaving 20 bases between the germline ends. Looked up from germline, CDR1 is MGHRA and CDR2 is YSYEKL. CDR3 size: 17 residues.

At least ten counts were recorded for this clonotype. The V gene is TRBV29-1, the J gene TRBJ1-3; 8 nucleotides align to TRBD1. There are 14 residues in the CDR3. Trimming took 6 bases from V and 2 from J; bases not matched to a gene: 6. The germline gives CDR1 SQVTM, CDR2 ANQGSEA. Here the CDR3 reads CSVFDRGTGNTIYF. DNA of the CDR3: TGCAGCGTCTTCGACAGGGGTACTGGAAACACCATATATTTT.

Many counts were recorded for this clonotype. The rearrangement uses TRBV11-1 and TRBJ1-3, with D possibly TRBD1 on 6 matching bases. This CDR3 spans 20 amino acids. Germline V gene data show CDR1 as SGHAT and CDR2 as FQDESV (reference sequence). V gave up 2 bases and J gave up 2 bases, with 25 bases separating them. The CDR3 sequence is CASSLPRDIPGRFTGNTIYF. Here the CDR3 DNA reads TGTGCCAGCAGCTTACCGAGGGACATCCCAGGGAGATTTACTGGAAACACCATATATTTT.

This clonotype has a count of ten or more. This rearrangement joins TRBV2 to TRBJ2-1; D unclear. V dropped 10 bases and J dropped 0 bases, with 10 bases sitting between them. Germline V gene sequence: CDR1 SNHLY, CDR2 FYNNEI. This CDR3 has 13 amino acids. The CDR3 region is CAISTPSYNEQFF. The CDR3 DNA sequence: TGTGCCATTTCAACCCCCTCCTACAATGAGCAGTTCTTC.

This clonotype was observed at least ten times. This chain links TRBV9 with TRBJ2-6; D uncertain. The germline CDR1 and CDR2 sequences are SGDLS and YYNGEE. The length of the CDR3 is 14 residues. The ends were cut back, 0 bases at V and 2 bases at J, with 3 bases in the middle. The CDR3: CASSVDPGANVLTF. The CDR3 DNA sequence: TGTGCCAGCAGCGTAGATCCTGGGGCCAACGTCCTGACTTTC. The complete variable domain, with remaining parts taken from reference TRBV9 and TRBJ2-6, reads DSGVTQTPKHLITATGQRVTLRCSPRSGDLSVYWYQQSLDQGLQFLIQYYNGEERAKGNILERFSAQQFPDLHSELNLSSLELGDSALYFCASSVDPGANVLTFGAGSRLTVL.

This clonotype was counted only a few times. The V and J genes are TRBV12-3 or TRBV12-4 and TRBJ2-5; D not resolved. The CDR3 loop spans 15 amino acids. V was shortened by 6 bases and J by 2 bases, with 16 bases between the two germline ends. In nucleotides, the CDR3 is TGTGCCAGCAGCCCATTTGCATTTCAACAAGAGACCCAGTACTTC. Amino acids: CASSPFAFQQETQYF.

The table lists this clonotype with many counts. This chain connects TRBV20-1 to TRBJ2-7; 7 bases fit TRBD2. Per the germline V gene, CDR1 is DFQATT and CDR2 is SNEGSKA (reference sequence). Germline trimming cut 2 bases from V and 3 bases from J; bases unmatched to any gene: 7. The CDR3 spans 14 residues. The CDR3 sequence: CSARNLAESYEQYF. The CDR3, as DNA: TGCAGTGCTAGAAATCTAGCGGAGAGCTACGAGCAGTACTTC.

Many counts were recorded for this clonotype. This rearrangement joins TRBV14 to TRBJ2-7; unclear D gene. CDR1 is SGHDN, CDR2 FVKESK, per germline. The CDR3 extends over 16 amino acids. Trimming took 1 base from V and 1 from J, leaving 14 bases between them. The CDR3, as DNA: TGTGCCAGCAGCCAAGGGGAAATCGGTGGGTCCTACGAGCAGTACTTC. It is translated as CASSQGEIGGSYEQYF.

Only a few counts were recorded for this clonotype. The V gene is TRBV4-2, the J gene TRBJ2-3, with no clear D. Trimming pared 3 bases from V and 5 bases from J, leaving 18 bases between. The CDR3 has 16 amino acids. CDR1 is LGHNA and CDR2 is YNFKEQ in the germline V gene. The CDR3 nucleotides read TGTGCCAGCAGCCAGGGAAGGGTTTATTTGGGAGATACGCAGTATTTT. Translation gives CASSQGRVYLGDTQYF.

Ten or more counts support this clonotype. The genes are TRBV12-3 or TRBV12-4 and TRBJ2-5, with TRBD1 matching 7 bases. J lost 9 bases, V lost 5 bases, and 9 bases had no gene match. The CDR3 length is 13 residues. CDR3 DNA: TGTGCCAGCAGTCGAGGGACAGCAATGGCCCAGTACTTC. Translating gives CASSRGTAMAQYF.